A selection of T cell receptor beta chains follows, all from one sample in a study of T-cell memory formation after mild COVID-19. TCRdb itself ran the 5' RACE reads through MiXCR, one entry per CDR3 protein. The data contain about 470,000 distinct CDR3 sequences, 18% of them singletons. Sequenced material: PBMCs or a T cell subset sorted from them (not recorded which). Source of these receptors: an adult woman who had mild COVID-19 (a few samples of this study predate the infection). Cell type and time point are not known. The CDR3 runs from the conserved cysteine through the conserved F or W. Some rows mark clone size as missing; the rest say once, few, many or name a class of expanded clone.

j_gene: TRBJ2-6
abundance: NA
v_gene: TRBV12-5
CDR3aa: CASVTSGQGAGGANVLTF

j_gene: TRBJ2-3
abundance: NA
v_gene: TRBV5-1
CDR3aa: CASSLSLTSGVTDTQYF

j_gene: TRBJ1-1
abundance: few
v_gene: TRBV12-3/TRBV12-4
CDR3aa: CASSLVLLGEAFF

j_gene: TRBJ2-6
abundance: many
v_gene: TRBV3-1
CDR3aa: CASSPFGRGRTGANVLTF

j_gene: TRBJ2-7
abundance: NA
v_gene: TRBV27
CDR3aa: CATSAGGGAYEQYF

j_gene: TRBJ1-1
abundance: few
v_gene: TRBV25-1
CDR3aa: CASSESGTGDRGAFF

j_gene: TRBJ2-7
abundance: NA
v_gene: TRBV4-2
CDR3aa: CASSQEGTGNYEQYF

j_gene: TRBJ2-5
abundance: NA
v_gene: TRBV9
CDR3aa: CASSGPLAGVETQYF

j_gene: TRBJ2-3
abundance: NA
v_gene: TRBV9
CDR3aa: CASSVGGNTDTQYF

j_gene: TRBJ2-3
abundance: many
v_gene: TRBV6-1
CDR3aa: CASSELAGGGRTDTQYF